This T cell receptor (beta chain) was sequenced during a study of identical twins. Findings and limits, study-wide: Twin pairs' shared out-of-frame alpha sequences were enriched in low generation probability.

V was clipped by 11 bases and J by 0 bases, with 17 bases between them. This CDR3 contains 14 residues. The germline V gene encodes CDR1 ENHRY and CDR2 SYGVKD. TCRdb independently ran MiXCR on the 5' RACE reads; one entry per CDR3 protein. This table has about 220,000 distinct CDR3 sequences, about a tenth appearing once. As to this clonotype: Its specificity is unknown.

The V gene is TRBV10-3, the J gene TRBJ2-7; D remains unclear. The source is a woman under 30 in good health. The sequenced sample consisted of memory (CD45RO+) T cells sorted from blood. Written as DNA, the CDR3 is TGTGCCTCTGCGGCCGGACCCAGCTCCTACGAGCAGTACTTC. Residues: CASAAGPSSYEQYF.